The subject of this entry is one TCR beta chain. This sample is part of a study of blood T cell repertoires in COVID-19. Study summary: Whether acute or convalescent, the COVID-19 samples came from the United States, Italy and Spain.

This CDR3 is 14 amino acids long. CDR1 and CDR2 (germline): KGHSH, LQKENI. Trimming left V 5 bases short and J 0 bases short, with 10 bases between. Per the original data handling: By means of reference gene primer amplification, nucleated cell counts were estimated. Profiled with immunoSEQ multiplex PCR; TCRdb holds only in-frame clones, not every one. Clonal size and the V and J genes are those of that table, whereas D and trimming came from the DNA. Here the sample spans about 59,000 clones, around 80% being singletons. Material for sequencing was peripheral blood. The V and J genes are TRBV18 and TRBJ1-1; D ambiguous. The receptor was isolated from a man aged 55 to 69 with acute or convalescent COVID-19. As DNA, the CDR3 is TGTGCCAGCTCAGCAAAGACTGTGAACACTGAAGCTTTCTTT. This translates into CASSAKTVNTEAFF.